This T cell receptor beta chain was recorded in a study of blood T cell repertoires in COVID-19. Study-level information: Samples of COVID-19 (acute and convalescent) were obtained from the United States, Italy and Spain. Sources were T cells, B-cell-depleted T cells, or PBMCs; the material itself was cDNA or gDNA.

Per the authors' pipeline: Counts of nucleated cells, estimated from reference gene primer amplification, were obtained. The table came from immunoSEQ multiplex PCR; TCRdb's copy has only in-frame clones and leaves some out. V and J calls and clone size come straight from that table; D and trimming were deduced from the DNA. The table shows about 71,000 clones, with approximately 89% occurring only once. The sequence derives from a man aged 80 or over with acute or convalescent COVID-19. The sample taken for sequencing was peripheral blood.

The CDR3 loop is CASSFSREETQYF. CDR3 in DNA: TGTGCCAGCAGCTTTAGTCGGGAAGAGACCCAGTACTTC. This chain uses TRBV7-2 with TRBJ2-5; D gene unclear. The germline gives CDR1 SGHTA, CDR2 FQGNSA. This CDR3 has 13 amino acids. V gave up 3 bases and J gave up 3 bases, with 8 bases separating them.